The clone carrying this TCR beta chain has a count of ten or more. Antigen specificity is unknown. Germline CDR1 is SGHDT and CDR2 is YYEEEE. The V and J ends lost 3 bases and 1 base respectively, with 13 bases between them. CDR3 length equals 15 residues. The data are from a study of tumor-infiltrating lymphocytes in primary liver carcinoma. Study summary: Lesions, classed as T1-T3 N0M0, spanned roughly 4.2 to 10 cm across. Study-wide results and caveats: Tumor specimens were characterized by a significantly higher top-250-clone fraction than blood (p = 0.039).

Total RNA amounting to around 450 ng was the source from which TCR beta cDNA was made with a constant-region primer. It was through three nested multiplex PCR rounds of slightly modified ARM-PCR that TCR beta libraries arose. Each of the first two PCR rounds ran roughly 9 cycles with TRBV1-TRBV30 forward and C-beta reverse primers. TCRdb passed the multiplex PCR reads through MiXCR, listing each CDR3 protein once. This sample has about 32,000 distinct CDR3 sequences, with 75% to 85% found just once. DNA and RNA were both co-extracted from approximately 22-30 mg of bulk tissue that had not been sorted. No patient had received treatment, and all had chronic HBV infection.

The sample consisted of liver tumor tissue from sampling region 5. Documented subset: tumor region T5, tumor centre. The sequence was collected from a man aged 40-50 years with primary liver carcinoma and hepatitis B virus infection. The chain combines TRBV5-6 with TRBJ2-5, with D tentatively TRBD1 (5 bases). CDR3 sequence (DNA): TGTGCCAGCAGCTCGGACACGGACCTCCAAGAGACCCAGTACTTC. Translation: CASSSDTDLQETQYF.